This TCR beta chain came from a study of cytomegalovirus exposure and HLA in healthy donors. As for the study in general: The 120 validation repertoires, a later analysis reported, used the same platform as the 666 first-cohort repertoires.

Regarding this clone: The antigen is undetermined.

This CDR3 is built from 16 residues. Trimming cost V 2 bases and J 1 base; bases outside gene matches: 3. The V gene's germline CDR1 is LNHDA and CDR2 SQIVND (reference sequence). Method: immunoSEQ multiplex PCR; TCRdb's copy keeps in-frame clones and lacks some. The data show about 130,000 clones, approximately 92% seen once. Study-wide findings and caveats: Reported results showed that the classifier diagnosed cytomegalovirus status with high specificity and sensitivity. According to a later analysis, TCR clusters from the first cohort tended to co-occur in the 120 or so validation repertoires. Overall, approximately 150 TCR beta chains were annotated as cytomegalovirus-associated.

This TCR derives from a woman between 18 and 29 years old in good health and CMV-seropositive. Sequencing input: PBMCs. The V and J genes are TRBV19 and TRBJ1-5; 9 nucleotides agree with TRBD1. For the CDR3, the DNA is TGTGCCAGTAGTATACGACAGGGGGGAAGCAATCAGCCCCAGCATTTT. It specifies CASSIRQGGSNQPQHF.